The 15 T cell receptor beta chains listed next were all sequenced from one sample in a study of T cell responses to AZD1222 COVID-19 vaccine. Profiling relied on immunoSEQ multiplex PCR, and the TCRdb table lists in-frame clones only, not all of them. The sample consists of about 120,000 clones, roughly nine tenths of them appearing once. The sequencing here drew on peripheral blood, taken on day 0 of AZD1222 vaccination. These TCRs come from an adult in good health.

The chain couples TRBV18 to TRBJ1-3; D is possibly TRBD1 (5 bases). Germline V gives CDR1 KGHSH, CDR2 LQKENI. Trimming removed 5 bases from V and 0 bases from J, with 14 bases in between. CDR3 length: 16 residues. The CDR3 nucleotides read TGTGCCAGCTCAAAGCCGGAGAGGGGCTCTGGAAACACCATATATTTT. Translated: CASSKPERGSGNTIYF.

CDR3 nucleotide sequence: TGTGCCAGCAGTGAAGCATACAGGAGGGGCGGGTCAAATGAAAAACTGTTTTTT. It specifies CASSEAYRRGGSNEKLFF. The chain has TRBV6-1 and TRBJ1-4, with D possibly being TRBD1 (5 bases). Germline CDR1 and CDR2: MNHNS and SASEGT. Deletions cut 0 bases from V and 5 bases from J, with 19 bases between. CDR3 length: 18 amino acids.

The CDR3 reads CASSLPQERDFGEQYF. For the CDR3, the DNA is TGTGCCAGCAGCCTACCACAGGAAAGGGATTTTGGGGAGCAGTACTTC. The chain joins TRBV11-2 to TRBJ2-7; D possibly corresponds to TRBD1 (5 bases). Trimming removed 5 bases from V and 7 bases from J, with 24 bases in between. Germline-derived CDR1 and CDR2 are SGHAT and FQNNGV. The CDR3 length is 16 residues.

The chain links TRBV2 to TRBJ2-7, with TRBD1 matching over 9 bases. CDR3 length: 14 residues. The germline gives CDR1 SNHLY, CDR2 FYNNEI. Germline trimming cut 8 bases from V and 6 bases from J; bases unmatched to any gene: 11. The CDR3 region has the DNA TGTGCCAGCGGGGGGGACAGGGTATTGGGCGAGCAGTACTTC. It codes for CASGGDRVLGEQYF. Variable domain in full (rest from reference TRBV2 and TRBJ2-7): EPEVTQTPSHQVTQMGQEVILRCVPISNHLYFYWYRQILGQKVEFLVSFYNNEISEKSEIFDDQFSVERPDGSNFTLKIRSTKLEDSAMYFCASGGDRVLGEQYFGPGTRLTVT.

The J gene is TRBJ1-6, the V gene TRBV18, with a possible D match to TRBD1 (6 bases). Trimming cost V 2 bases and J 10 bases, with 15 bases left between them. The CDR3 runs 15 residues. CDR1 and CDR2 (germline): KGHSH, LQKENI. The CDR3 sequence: CASSPGGGRDSPLHF. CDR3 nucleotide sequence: TGTGCCAGCTCACCAGGTGGGGGCCGCGACTCACCCCTCCACTTT. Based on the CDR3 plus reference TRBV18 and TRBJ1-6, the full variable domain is NAGVMQNPRHLVRRRGQEARLRCSPMKGHSHVYWYRQLPEEGLKFMVYLQKENIIDESGMPKERFSAEFPKEGPSILRIQQVVRGDSAAYFCASSPGGGRDSPLHFGNGTRLTVT.

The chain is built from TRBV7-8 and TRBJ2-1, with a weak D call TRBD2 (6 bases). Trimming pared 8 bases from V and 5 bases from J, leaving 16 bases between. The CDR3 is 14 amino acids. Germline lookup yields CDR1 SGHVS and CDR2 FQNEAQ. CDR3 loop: CASLGGEYHNEQFF. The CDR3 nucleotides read TGTGCCAGCTTAGGAGGGGAATACCACAATGAGCAGTTCTTC.

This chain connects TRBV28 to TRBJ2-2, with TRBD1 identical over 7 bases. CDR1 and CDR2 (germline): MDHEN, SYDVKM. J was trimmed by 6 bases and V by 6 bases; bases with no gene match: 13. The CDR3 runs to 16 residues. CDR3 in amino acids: CASSFRGPQGAGELFF. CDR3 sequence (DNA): TGTGCCAGCAGCTTTCGGGGACCTCAGGGGGCCGGGGAGCTGTTTTTT.

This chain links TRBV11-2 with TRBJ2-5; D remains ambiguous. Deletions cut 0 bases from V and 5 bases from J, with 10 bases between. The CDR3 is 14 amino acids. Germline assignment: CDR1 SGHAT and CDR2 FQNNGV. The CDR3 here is CASSLDPTRETQYF. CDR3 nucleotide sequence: TGTGCCAGCAGCTTAGACCCCACAAGGGAGACCCAGTACTTC.

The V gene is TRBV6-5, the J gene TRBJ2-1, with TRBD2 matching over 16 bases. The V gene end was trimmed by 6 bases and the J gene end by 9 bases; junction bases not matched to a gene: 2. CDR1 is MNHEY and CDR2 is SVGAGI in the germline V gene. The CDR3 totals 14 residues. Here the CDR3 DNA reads TGTGCCAGCAGGGGACTAGCGGGAGGGGGTGAGCAGTTCTTC. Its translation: CASRGLAGGGEQFF.

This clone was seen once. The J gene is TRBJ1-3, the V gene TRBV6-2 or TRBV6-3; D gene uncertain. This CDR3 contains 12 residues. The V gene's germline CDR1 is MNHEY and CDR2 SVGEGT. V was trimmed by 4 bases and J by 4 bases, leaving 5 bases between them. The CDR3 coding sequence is TGTGCCAGCAGTTCCGCGGGAAACACCATATATTTT. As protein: CASSSAGNTIYF.

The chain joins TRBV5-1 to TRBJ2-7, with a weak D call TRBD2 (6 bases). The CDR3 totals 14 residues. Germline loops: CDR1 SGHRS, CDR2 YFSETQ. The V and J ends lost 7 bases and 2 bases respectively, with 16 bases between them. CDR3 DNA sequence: TGCGCCAGCGCCGAGAATAGCGGACCCTACGAGCAGTACTTC. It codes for CASAENSGPYEQYF.

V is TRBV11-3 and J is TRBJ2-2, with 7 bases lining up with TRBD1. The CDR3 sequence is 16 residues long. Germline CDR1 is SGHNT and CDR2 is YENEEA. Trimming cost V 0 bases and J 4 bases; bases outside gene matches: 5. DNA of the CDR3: TGTGCCAGCAGCTTAGAAAGGGGGCGCTTCACCGGGGAGCTGTTTTTT. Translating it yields CASSLERGRFTGELFF.

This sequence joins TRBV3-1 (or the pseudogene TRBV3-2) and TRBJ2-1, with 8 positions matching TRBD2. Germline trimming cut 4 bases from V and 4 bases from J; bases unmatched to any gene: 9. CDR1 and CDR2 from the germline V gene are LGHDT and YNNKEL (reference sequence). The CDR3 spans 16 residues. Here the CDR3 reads CASSRSGERLYNEQFF. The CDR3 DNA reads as TGTGCCAGCAGCCGTAGCGGGGAGCGCCTGTACAATGAGCAGTTCTTC.

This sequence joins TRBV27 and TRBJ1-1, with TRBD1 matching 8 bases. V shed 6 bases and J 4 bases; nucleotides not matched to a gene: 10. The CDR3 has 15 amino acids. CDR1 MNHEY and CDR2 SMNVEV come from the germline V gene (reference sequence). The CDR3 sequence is CASSPGRTGRTEAFF. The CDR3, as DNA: TGTGCCAGCAGCCCTGGAAGGACAGGGCGCACTGAAGCTTTCTTT.

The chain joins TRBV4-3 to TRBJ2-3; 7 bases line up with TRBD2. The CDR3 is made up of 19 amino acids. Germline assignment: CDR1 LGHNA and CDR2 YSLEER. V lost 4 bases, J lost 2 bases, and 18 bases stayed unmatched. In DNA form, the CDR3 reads TGCGCCAGCAGCCGAGCCGACCCGGGGCTAGCGGTTAACACAGATACGCAGTATTTT. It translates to CASSRADPGLAVNTDTQYF.